The rows below give T cell receptor beta chains drawn from one sample of a study of blood T cell repertoires in COVID-19. Sequenced by immunoSEQ multiplex PCR; TCRdb stores in-frame clones only, minus some. The data hold about 400,000 clones, with around 90% observed a single time. Specimen: PBMCs or T cells enriched from blood (not recorded which). These TCRs come from a woman in her 40s with acute COVID-19. The CDR3 runs from the conserved cysteine through the conserved F or W. The order of the fields is CDR3 protein, J gene, V gene, CDR3 length.

CDR3: CASSGTPSSTDTQYF; J: TRBJ2-3; V: TRBV2; length: 15
CDR3: CSVGAKRDRSYGYTF; J: TRBJ1-2; V: TRBV29-1; length: 15
CDR3: CASSQEMGNRLHEQFF; J: TRBJ2-1; V: TRBV4-2; length: 16
CDR3: CASSRRTAPNEKLFF; J: TRBJ1-4; V: TRBV7-9; length: 15
CDR3: CASSDSISQPQHF; J: TRBJ1-5; V: TRBV6-4; length: 13
CDR3: CASTSGLSAYEQYF; J: TRBJ2-7; V: TRBV6-5; length: 14
CDR3: CAWTVSSGNTIYF; J: TRBJ1-3; V: TRBV30; length: 13
CDR3: CASSFGTPGGDEQYF; J: TRBJ2-7; V: TRBV7-9; length: 15
CDR3: CASSGTSPTGELFF; J: TRBJ2-2; V: TRBV5-1; length: 14
CDR3: CASSPWGSGASYEQYF; J: TRBJ2-7; V: TRBV7-9; length: 16
CDR3: CASSQEGTRGNTIYF; J: TRBJ1-3; V: TRBV4-1; length: 15
CDR3: CASSQDGAVNYGYTF; J: TRBJ1-2; V: TRBV3-1/TRBV3-2; length: 15
CDR3: CASTLTGSNTEAFF; J: TRBJ1-1; V: TRBV5-4; length: 14
CDR3: CASSLGAQTGNTGELFF; J: TRBJ2-2; V: TRBV5-1; length: 17
CDR3: CASSQVDIRAVRNEQFF; J: TRBJ2-1; V: TRBV4-1; length: 17